Following are 14 T cell receptor beta chains from one sample sequenced in a study of T cells after posttransplantation cyclophosphamide (dated by TCRdb to about 2016). Receptor amplification or capture employed the immunoSEQ multiplex PCR assay. TCRdb re-hosts the immuneACCESS table, in-frame sequences only. Its copies lack some clones; in the studies checked, an unresolved V gene accounts for under half of them, and the cause for the rest is not known. This sample contains some 5,500 clones, none of which is a singleton. Clones ranked in the top ten supply roughly 25% of the sample. This specimen's treatment or condition label, interpreted: high-dose cyclophosphamide on days +3 and +4 as single-agent GVHD prophylaxis. Patients in the PTCy group got busulfan and fludarabine conditioning, a marrow graft from a related or unrelated donor, and cyclophosphamide on days +3 and +4. The source was PBMCs, collected after allogeneic stem cell transplant with posttransplant cyclophosphamide. These TCRs come from a male patient aged 55 to 70 who received an allogeneic stem cell transplant from a related donor, was CMV-positive, and had no GVHD. Some T cells may be donor cells from the graft after a transplant.

This clone was seen many times. CDR3 sequence reads: CASSAPTGGSEAFF. CDR3 DNA: TGTGCCAGCAGCGCTCCGACAGGTGGTAGTGAAGCTTTCTTT. The chain carries TRBV9 and TRBJ1-1, with D possibly TRBD1 on 6 matching bases. CDR3 length equals 14 residues. V shed 3 bases and J shed 7 bases, with 16 bases lying between them. Germline V gene lookup returns CDR1 SGDLS and CDR2 YYNGEE. The variable domain in full, with the rest retrieved from reference TRBV9 and TRBJ1-1, is DSGVTQTPKHLITATGQRVTLRCSPRSGDLSVYWYQQSLDQGLQFLIQYYNGEERAKGNILERFSAQQFPDLHSELNLSSLELGDSALYFCASSAPTGGSEAFFGQGTRLTVV.

This clone was detected ten times or more. V gene TRBV4-1 combines with J gene TRBJ1-2, with TRBD1 identical over 7 bases. Germline V lookup: CDR1 MGHRA, CDR2 YSYEKL. This CDR3 comprises 16 residues. Losses at the gene ends were 1 base for V and 6 bases for J; bases not matched to a gene: 11. This CDR3 reads CASSQVGQTGRHGYTF. The CDR3 region has the DNA TGCGCCAGCAGCCAAGTGGGTCAGACAGGGCGGCATGGCTACACCTTC.

This clone was found many times. The genes are TRBV30 and TRBJ1-4; D remains ambiguous. The germline V gene has CDR1 GTSNPN and CDR2 SVGIG (reference sequence). Trimming removed 3 bases at V and 7 bases at J, with 12 bases between. This CDR3 region has 13 residues. CDR3 protein: CAWSRFSGEKLFF. The CDR3 region has the DNA TGTGCCTGGAGCCGGTTTTCGGGTGAAAAACTGTTTTTT.

This clone is labeled as medium-sized (0.01 to 0.1%). This sequence joins TRBV6-4 and TRBJ2-3; 14 bases map to TRBD2. V gave up 4 bases and J gave up 3 bases; unmatched junction bases: 3. CDR1 and CDR2 (germline): MRHNA, SNTAGT. CDR3 size: 16 residues. This chain's CDR3 is CASSGTSGGPTDTQYF. CDR3 nucleotide sequence: TGTGCCAGCAGTGGGACTAGCGGGGGGCCAACAGATACGCAGTATTTT.

This clone was counted at least ten times. The chain couples TRBV27 to TRBJ1-4; TRBD1 aligns across 8 bases. The CDR3 covers 15 residues. The J segment lost 3 bases and the V segment lost 6 bases, leaving 6 bases of the junction unmatched. From germline, CDR1 is MNHEY and CDR2 SMNVEV (reference sequence). The CDR3 region is CASRLQGASNEKLFF. The CDR3 region has the DNA TGTGCCAGCAGGCTCCAGGGGGCGTCTAATGAAAAACTGTTTTTT.

This clone has ten or more counts. This chain connects TRBV28 to TRBJ1-3; 10 nucleotides match TRBD1. V was clipped by 7 bases and J by 4 bases; unmatched bases: 4. This CDR3 has 14 residues. In germline, CDR1 is MDHEN, CDR2 SYDVKM. DNA for the CDR3: TGTGCCAGCATTGGACAGGGGGTAGGAAACACCATATATTTT. The encoded protein is CASIGQGVGNTIYF.

The sample holds many counts of this clone. The chain recombines TRBV11-2 with TRBJ1-4; 9 nucleotides align to TRBD1. With 5 bases clipped from V and 4 bases from J, the junction kept 8 bases outside the gene matches. The germline V gene has CDR1 SGHAT and CDR2 FQNNGV. The CDR3 is 16 residues long. The CDR3: CASSQQTGQGNEKLFF. The CDR3 bases are TGTGCCAGCAGCCAACAAACGGGACAGGGTAATGAAAAACTGTTTTTT.

Ten or more counts support this clone. This rearrangement joins TRBV6-6 to TRBJ2-6; perhaps TRBD1 as D (6 bases). This CDR3 has 16 residues. Germline lookup yields CDR1 MNHNY and CDR2 SVGAGI (reference sequence). Trimming removed 10 bases at V and 0 bases at J, with 16 bases between. CDR3: CATGRGYSSGANVLTF. CDR3 coding DNA: TGTGCCACCGGCAGGGGCTATAGCTCTGGGGCCAACGTCCTGACTTTC.

The chain links TRBV12-2 to TRBJ1-2. TRBV12-2 counts as a pseudogene. This CDR3 comprises 17 residues. The CDR3 region has the DNA TGTGCAAGTCGCGTAGCGGGGAACAGGGAGGGCAACTATGGCTACACCTTC. Residues: CASRVAGNREGNYGYTF.

There are many counts of this clone. V and J are TRBV7-8 and TRBJ2-7; D may be TRBD1 (5 bases). The V gene's germline CDR1 is SGHVS and CDR2 FQNEAQ. The CDR3 extends over 17 amino acids. V was shortened by 5 bases and J by 2 bases, with 22 bases between the two germline ends. CDR3 protein: CASSPKIGHIITYEQYF. Here the CDR3 DNA reads TGTGCCAGCAGCCCAAAAATAGGACACATAATCACCTACGAGCAGTACTTC.

This chain connects TRBV28 to TRBJ1-1; D remains unclear. The CDR3 has 16 residues. Germline CDR1 is MDHEN and CDR2 is SYDVKM. Trimming removed 4 bases at V and 0 bases at J, with 15 bases between. CDR3 amino acids: CASSSPARLLNTEAFF. The CDR3 DNA reads TGTGCCAGCAGTTCCCCTGCCAGGTTGCTGAACACTGAAGCTTTCTTT.

V is TRBV28 and J is TRBJ2-7, with a weak D call TRBD1 (5 bases). CDR1 and CDR2 (germline): MDHEN, SYDVKM. The germline V and J ends were trimmed by 3 bases and 3 bases, with 6 bases remaining between them. The CDR3 extends over 12 amino acids. CDR3 protein: CASSLQGYEQYF. In DNA form, the CDR3 reads TGTGCCAGCAGTTTGCAGGGCTACGAGCAGTACTTC.

This clone was detected ten times or more. The V gene is TRBV28, the J gene TRBJ1-6; D may be TRBD1 (6 bases). The CDR3 consists of 12 residues. Germline loops: CDR1 MDHEN, CDR2 SYDVKM. With 3 bases removed from V and 9 bases from J, the gap between germline ends came to 6 bases. The CDR3 here is CASSFRGSPLHF. Written as DNA, the CDR3 is TGTGCCAGCAGTTTCAGGGGTTCACCCCTCCACTTT.

This clone showed up many times. The chain couples TRBV7-2 to TRBJ1-6; TRBD1 is a possible D gene (6 bases). The CDR3 runs to 13 residues. Germline V gene sequence: CDR1 SGHTA, CDR2 FQGNSA. The germline V and J ends were trimmed by 3 bases and 8 bases, with 8 bases remaining between them. The CDR3 DNA sequence: TGTGCCAGCAGCTTTTACAGGGATTCACCCCTCCACTTT. It is translated as CASSFYRDSPLHF.